The clone carrying this T cell receptor beta chain was seen repeatedly, ten times or more. TCRdb itself ran the RT-PCR reads through MiXCR, one entry per CDR3 protein. The repertoire holds approximately 720,000 distinct CDR3 sequences, 12% to 15% seen once, with 3.6% in the top ten. Input material: memory CD4+ T cells from blood. The clonotype comes from a female donor in good health, serving as a healthy control.

DNA of the CDR3: TGTGCCAGCAGCCGAGGGGGGGCGCGCACCGGGGAGCTGTTTTTT. This codes for CASSRGGARTGELFF. V usage is TRBV5-4 and J usage is TRBJ2-2; a possible D gene is TRBD2 (7 bases). Germline V CDR1 and CDR2: SGHNT, YYREEE (reference sequence). Trimming took off 4 bases at V and 4 bases at J, with 14 bases between the two ends. The CDR3 consists of 15 residues.